Following are 14 T cell receptor beta chains from one sample sequenced in a study of technical replicates of blood from several donors. Here immunoSEQ multiplex PCR was the method, and the copy in TCRdb shows in-frame clones only, minus some. The profile shows roughly 62,000 clones, 91% of them singletons. The sequenced sample was PBMCs. All receptors come from a human donor in good health. Some clones in this sample may be carry-over from other donors' samples.

V is TRBV9 and J is TRBJ2-3, with D possibly being TRBD1 (6 bases). Trimming cost V 1 base and J 4 bases, with 10 bases left between them. The CDR3 contains 14 residues. Germline lookup yields CDR1 SGDLS and CDR2 YYNGEE. CDR3 nucleotide sequence: TGTGCCAGCAGCGTAAAGGGGGTTTCAGATACGCAGTATTTT. Its protein product is CASSVKGVSDTQYF.

The rearrangement links TRBV28 to TRBJ1-6, with 7 bases aligning to TRBD1. Trimming took 3 bases from V and 14 from J; bases not matched to a gene: 10. Germline V gene data show CDR1 as MDHEN and CDR2 as SYDVKM. The CDR3 totals 14 residues. Written as DNA, the CDR3 is TGTGCCAGCAGTTTGACAGGGAAAGTAGAATCCCTCCACTTT. It codes for CASSLTGKVESLHF. Based on the CDR3 plus reference TRBV28 and TRBJ1-6, the full variable domain is DVKVTQSSRYLVKRTGEKVFLECVQDMDHENMFWYRQDPGLGLRLIYFSYDVKMKEKGDIPEGYSVSREKKERFSLILESASTNQTSMYLCASSLTGKVESLHFGNGTRLTVT.

V usage is TRBV19 and J usage is TRBJ1-2, with 8 bases aligning to TRBD1. The ends lost 3 bases at V and 0 bases at J; junction bases unmatched: 0. The CDR3 runs 14 residues. The germline gives CDR1 LNHDA, CDR2 SQIVND (reference sequence). The chain's CDR3 is CASSMTGANYGYTF. The CDR3 nucleotides read TGTGCCAGTAGTATGACAGGGGCTAACTATGGCTACACCTTC.

V gene TRBV7-9 combines with J gene TRBJ2-5; D might be TRBD2 (6 bases). The CDR3 sequence is 15 residues long. Germline V gene sequence: CDR1 SEHNR, CDR2 FQNEAQ (reference sequence). Trimming shortened V by 5 bases and J by 4 bases, and 17 bases separated the two germline ends. CDR3 sequence: CASSRPTPRGETQYF. The CDR3 DNA is TGTGCCAGCAGCCGTCCGACACCGCGGGGAGAGACCCAGTACTTC.

V is TRBV18 and J is TRBJ1-2, with unresolved D. The CDR3 is 13 residues long. Germline lookup yields CDR1 KGHSH and CDR2 LQKENI. Trimming shortened V by 2 bases and J by 2 bases, and 6 bases separated the two germline ends. CDR3 DNA: TGTGCCAGCTCACCAGGGCAGAACTATGGCTACACCTTC. Translating it yields CASSPGQNYGYTF.

V usage is TRBV6-1 and J usage is TRBJ2-3; TRBD2 might be the D (6 bases). Germline CDR1 and CDR2: MNHNS and SASEGT. Trimming took 5 bases from V and 0 from J, leaving 12 bases between them. The CDR3 is 15 amino acids. For the CDR3, the DNA is TGTGCCAGCAGTTTCGCGGCGGGGAGCACAGATACGCAGTATTTT. Encoded protein: CASSFAAGSTDTQYF.

V and J are TRBV5-4 and TRBJ2-2; D remains ambiguous. Germline lookup yields CDR1 SGHNT and CDR2 YYREEE (reference sequence). V dropped 4 bases and J dropped 7 bases, with 11 bases sitting between them. The CDR3 runs to 13 residues. DNA for the CDR3: TGTGCCAGCAGCAATAATAGAGGCGGGGAGCTGTTTTTT. Amino acid sequence: CASSNNRGGELFF.

The gene calls are TRBV16 and TRBJ1-6; D gene uncertain. Germline V gene data show CDR1 as KGHSY and CDR2 as FQNENV. Deletions cut 1 base from V and 0 bases from J, with 7 bases between. The CDR3 totals 16 residues. The CDR3 nucleotides read TGTGCCAGCAGCCAATTTCCGAGCTCCTATAATTCACCCCTCCACTTT. Translated: CASSQFPSSYNSPLHF.

This chain connects TRBV6-5 to TRBJ2-7; maybe TRBD1 (6 bases). The V and J ends lost 5 bases and 4 bases respectively, with 12 bases between them. CDR3 length equals 13 residues. Looked up from germline, CDR1 is MNHEY and CDR2 is SVGAGI. In nucleotides, the CDR3 is TGTGCCAGCAGTCCCCCGGACAGATACGAGCAGTACTTC. The encoded protein is CASSPPDRYEQYF.

V usage is TRBV4-1 and J usage is TRBJ1-6; 7 bases agree with TRBD1. Per germline, CDR1 MGHRA and CDR2 YSYEKL. This CDR3 is 16 amino acids long. V lost 3 bases, J lost 6 bases, and 8 bases stayed unmatched. The CDR3 reads CASSHPGRGPNSPLHF. The CDR3 DNA sequence: TGCGCCAGCAGCCACCCCGGGAGGGGGCCTAATTCACCCCTCCACTTT.

This sequence joins TRBV5-6 and TRBJ2-5; the match to TRBD1 covers 9 bases. Per germline, CDR1 SGHDT and CDR2 YYEEEE. The CDR3 totals 15 residues. The ends lost 4 bases at V and 4 bases at J; junction bases unmatched: 8. The CDR3 region is CASSETGTGSETQYF. As DNA, the CDR3 is TGTGCCAGCAGCGAGACCGGGACAGGGTCAGAGACCCAGTACTTC.

The V call is TRBV5-1, the J call TRBJ2-3; D is ambiguous. The V gene lost 3 bases and the J gene lost 1 base, with 9 bases spanning the gap. CDR1 is SGHRS, CDR2 YFSETQ, per germline. This CDR3 has 14 residues. CDR3 protein: CASSYRSRTDTQYF. The CDR3 coding sequence is TGCGCCAGCAGCTATAGATCCCGCACAGATACGCAGTATTTT.

This clone was detected only once. The V and J genes are TRBV5-4 and TRBJ2-7, with D perhaps matching TRBD2 (7 bases). The ends were cut back, 2 bases at V and 5 bases at J, with 14 bases in the middle. Germline CDR1 SGHNT, CDR2 YYREEE (reference sequence). The CDR3 contains 14 residues. In DNA form, the CDR3 reads TGTGCCAGCAGCTTAGGGGGGGATCGAGACGAGCAGTACTTC. It is translated as CASSLGGDRDEQYF.

The chain joins TRBV29-1 to TRBJ1-1; 7 bases are shared with TRBD1. With V trimmed by 6 bases and J by 0 bases, 4 bases remained unmatched. This CDR3 is 13 amino acids long. Germline CDR1 is SQVTM and CDR2 is ANQGSEA. DNA for the CDR3: TGCAGCGTGTCGGGACAGTTGAACACTGAAGCTTTCTTT. The encoded protein is CSVSGQLNTEAFF.